The 8 T cell receptor beta chains below were found in one sample sequenced in a study of blood T cell repertoires in COVID-19. Method: immunoSEQ multiplex PCR; TCRdb's copy keeps in-frame clones and lacks some. Of about 110,000 clones detected, roughly nine tenths appear once; the ten largest clones hold roughly 4.5%. The source material was peripheral blood. The receptors come from a man aged 35-49 years with acute or convalescent COVID-19.

This clone has just one count. The chain is built from TRBV19 and TRBJ2-7, with 9 bases fitting TRBD1. The CDR3 contains 14 residues. V was clipped by 7 bases and J by 3 bases; unmatched bases: 7. CDR1 LNHDA and CDR2 SQIVND come from the germline V gene (reference sequence). The CDR3 loop reads CASTPTGGLYEQYF. DNA for the CDR3: TGTGCCAGTACCCCGACAGGGGGTCTCTACGAGCAGTACTTC.

The rearrangement joins TRBV6-5 to TRBJ1-5, with a tentative D call TRBD1 (6 bases). In germline, CDR1 is MNHEY, CDR2 SVGAGI. The CDR3 sequence is 14 residues long. V shed 5 bases and J shed 6 bases, with 14 bases lying between them. In DNA form, the CDR3 reads TGTGCCAGCAGTCAACGCCAGGGGCTTCAGCCCCAGCATTTT. Its translation is CASSQRQGLQPQHF.

The chain uses TRBV19 and TRBJ1-2; unclear D gene. V was shortened by 3 bases and J by 0 bases, with 8 bases between the two germline ends. The CDR3 runs 14 residues. Germline lookup yields CDR1 LNHDA and CDR2 SQIVND (reference sequence). The CDR3 coding sequence is TGTGCCAGTAGTATTTCGTTCCCTAACTATGGCTACACCTTC. It codes for CASSISFPNYGYTF.

The chain carries TRBV18 and TRBJ2-5, with 8 bases aligning to TRBD1. V was pared by 5 bases and J by 6 bases, with 11 bases of the junction left unmatched. Germline loops: CDR1 KGHSH, CDR2 LQKENI. This CDR3 spans 15 amino acids. CDR3 in amino acids: CASSSTRDRSKTQYF. CDR3 DNA: TGTGCCAGCTCATCCACCAGGGACAGGTCTAAGACCCAGTACTTC.

The V call is TRBV5-4, the J call TRBJ1-2, with a tentative D call TRBD1 (5 bases). This CDR3 region has 14 residues. Trimming left V 4 bases short and J 4 bases short, with 14 bases between. CDR1 SGHNT and CDR2 YYREEE come from the germline V gene (reference sequence). In DNA form, the CDR3 reads TGTGCCAGCAGCCGGGCGGGGGGAGGCTATGGCTACACCTTC. Protein sequence: CASSRAGGGYGYTF.

The chain carries TRBV20-1 and TRBJ2-7; 7 bases align to TRBD1. Unmatched junction bases numbered 9, after V lost 3 bases and J lost 13 bases. Germline values: CDR1 DFQATT, CDR2 SNEGSKA (reference sequence). The CDR3 length is 11 residues. The CDR3 loop reads CSASQGEVTYF. The CDR3 region has the DNA TGCAGTGCTAGTCAGGGGGAAGTTACCTACTTC.

In its sample, this clone ranks as medium-sized. The chain joins TRBV5-1 to TRBJ1-3; D ambiguous. Germline CDR1 is SGHRS and CDR2 is YFSETQ. Trimming left V 4 bases short and J 0 bases short, with 11 bases between. The CDR3 covers 15 residues. The CDR3: CASSETGNSGNTIYF. The CDR3 bases are TGCGCCAGCAGCGAAACGGGGAACTCTGGAAACACCATATATTTT.

In nucleotides, the CDR3 is TGTGCCAGCAGCGGCGTCAGGGAAGGCTACACCTTC. It specifies CASSGVREGYTF. J is TRBJ1-2 and V is TRBV9, with D possibly being TRBD1 (5 bases). CDR1 is SGDLS, CDR2 YYNGEE, per germline. This CDR3 spans 12 amino acids. Trimming stripped 3 bases from V and 8 bases from J, with 11 bases between.